These T cell receptor beta chains were read from a single sample in a study of T cells after posttransplantation cyclophosphamide. Repertoires were generated with immunoSEQ multiplex PCR, while TCRdb's copy carries only in-frame clones and drops some. The sample carries fewer than 25,000 clones, about 97% recorded once. Sequencing used naive CD4+ T cells sorted from PBMCs. All receptors derive from a man aged 45-65 years in good health, CMV-negative, and a related stem cell transplant donor. Both conserved end residues are part of each CDR3. Each record gives: D gene, J gene, CDR3 length, clone size, V gene, CDR3 protein, CDR3 DNA. A D gene is named only where the DNA matches it firmly. A clone size is listed for some rows: how often the clone was seen (once, few, many), or a class if it is expanded.

TRBD2	TRBJ2-1	17	NA	TRBV5-6	CASSLARTSGAYNEQFF	TGTGCCAGCAGCTTGGCACGGACTAGCGGGGCGTACAATGAGCAGTTCTTC
NA	TRBJ1-3	14	NA	TRBV6-5	CASSYLGPGNTIYF	TGTGCCAGCAGTTACCTGGGGCCTGGAAACACCATATATTTT
TRBD1	TRBJ2-7	13	NA	TRBV6-5	CATRQGVSYEQYF	TGTGCCACCAGACAGGGGGTGTCCTACGAGCAGTACTTC
NA	TRBJ1-5	13	NA	TRBV4-3	CASSQVRDQPQHF	TGCGCCAGCAGCCAAGTCCGGGATCAGCCCCAGCATTTT
NA	TRBJ1-5	17	NA	TRBV7-9	CASSLASGGTENQPQHF	TGTGCCAGCAGCTTAGCGTCAGGAGGGACCGAAAATCAGCCCCAGCATTTT
NA	TRBJ1-6	15	NA	TRBV7-9	CASSLEGGEDSPLHF	TGTGCCAGCAGCTTAGAGGGAGGGGAAGATTCACCCCTCCACTTT
TRBD2	TRBJ2-2	15	NA	TRBV6-1	CASSERRGDTGELFF	TGTGCCAGCAGTGAGCGTCGGGGGGACACCGGGGAGCTGTTTTTT
TRBD1	TRBJ1-1	16	NA	TRBV27	CASSRGRGIMNTEAFF	TGTGCCAGCAGTCGGGGCAGGGGGATCATGAACACTGAAGCTTTCTTT
NA	TRBJ1-1	13	NA	TRBV5-1	CASSLEVRYEAFF	TGCGCCAGCAGCTTGGAGGTGAGGTATGAAGCTTTCTTT
TRBD1	TRBJ1-6	16	NA	TRBV4-1	CASSQGDRGGNSPLHF	TGCGCCAGCAGCCAGGGCGACAGGGGAGGTAATTCACCCCTCCACTTT
TRBD1	TRBJ1-1	16	NA	TRBV18	CASSPPSQGGNTEAFF	TGTGCCAGCTCACCACCGTCGCAAGGGGGCAACACTGAAGCTTTCTTT
TRBD2	TRBJ2-1	16	NA	TRBV7-7	CASSPTGLAGYNEQFF	TGTGCTAGCAGCCCCACGGGACTAGCGGGGTACAATGAGCAGTTCTTC
NA	TRBJ1-2	15	once	TRBV5-1	CASSLVGGRNYGYTF	TGCGCCAGCAGCTTGGTGGGGGGGCGCAACTATGGCTACACCTTC
TRBD2	TRBJ2-7	14	NA	TRBV12-5	CASGLVSSGSEQYF	TGTGCTAGTGGTTTGGTCTCTAGCGGCTCCGAGCAGTACTTC
NA	TRBJ1-2	13	NA	TRBV6-5	CASSYSSNYGYTF	TGTGCCAGCAGTTACTCGAGCAACTATGGCTACACCTTC
TRBD2	TRBJ2-3	16	NA	TRBV7-9	CASSSVWREPPDTQYF	TGTGCCAGCAGTTCCGTATGGCGGGAGCCCCCAGATACGCAGTATTTT
NA	TRBJ2-1	16	NA	TRBV7-9	CASSFGETPVWNEQFF	TGTGCCAGCAGCTTTGGCGAGACACCCGTGTGGAATGAGCAGTTCTTC
NA	TRBJ2-3	13	once	TRBV5-1	CASSFSLTDTQYF	TGCGCCAGCAGCTTTAGCCTCACAGATACGCAGTATTTT
TRBD1	TRBJ2-5	17	NA	TRBV5-1	CASSPVGVTGGQETQYF	TGCGCCAGCAGCCCCGTCGGTGTGACAGGGGGACAAGAGACCCAGTACTTC
NA	TRBJ1-1	13	NA	TRBV29-1	CSVVQGMNTEAFF	TGCAGCGTCGTACAGGGAATGAACACTGAAGCTTTCTTT
NA	TRBJ2-2	16	NA	TRBV5-4	CASSLVGGPNTGELFF	TGTGCCAGCAGCTTGGTTGGAGGCCCGAACACCGGGGAGCTGTTTTTT
TRBD1	TRBJ2-4	14	NA	TRBV11-3	CASSLGRGQDIRYF	TGTGCCAGCAGCTTAGGCAGGGGGCAAGACATTCGGTACTTC
NA	TRBJ2-3	13	NA	TRBV18	CASSPGTPDTQYF	TGTGCCAGCTCACCTGGGACTCCAGATACGCAGTATTTT
NA	TRBJ1-1	15	NA	TRBV27	CASREADHRLTEAFF	TGTGCCAGCCGAGAGGCAGACCATCGGTTGACTGAAGCTTTCTTT
TRBD1	TRBJ1-2	15	NA	TRBV28	CASSSFSTGNYGYTF	TGTGCCAGCAGTTCCTTCTCGACAGGGAACTATGGCTACACCTTC
NA	TRBJ2-2	14	NA	TRBV28	CASSFHNQAGELFF	TGTGCCAGCAGTTTCCACAATCAGGCCGGGGAGCTGTTTTTT
TRBD1	TRBJ1-4	15	NA	TRBV5-1	CASSVFGTGNEKLFF	TGCGCCAGCAGCGTGTTCGGGACAGGAAATGAAAAACTGTTTTTT
NA	TRBJ2-5	13	NA	TRBV30	CAWSLQVLRTQYF	TGTGCCTGGAGTTTGCAGGTCCTAAGGACCCAGTACTTC
NA	TRBJ1-2	16	NA	TRBV6-5	CASSYHGAVNPIGYTF	TGTGCCAGCAGTTACCATGGAGCCGTTAACCCTATTGGCTACACCTTC
NA	TRBJ2-3	12	NA	TRBV5-8	CASSLAGDTQYF	TGTGCCAGCAGCTTGGCGGGAGATACGCAGTATTTT
TRBD1	TRBJ1-4	12	once	TRBV19	CASGTVAEKLFF	TGTGCCAGTGGGACAGTCGCCGAAAAACTGTTTTTT
NA	TRBJ1-3	15	once	TRBV18	CASSPREDWGNTIYF	TGTGCCAGCTCACCAAGGGAGGACTGGGGAAACACCATATATTTT
TRBD2	TRBJ2-3	16	NA	TRBV5-6	CASSFRKGSRGDTQYF	TGTGCCAGCAGCTTCCGTAAGGGTTCGCGGGGGGATACGCAGTATTTT
NA	TRBJ2-7	19	NA	TRBV21-1	CASSNRDRDDFHPPYEQYF	TGTGCCAGCAGCAACCGGGACAGGGATGATTTCCACCCTCCCTACGAGCAGTACTTC
TRBD2	TRBJ2-3	13	NA	TRBV27	CASSQTSGRPQYF	TGTGCCAGCAGTCAGACTAGCGGGAGGCCCCAGTATTTT
TRBD1	TRBJ2-7	15	NA	TRBV2	CASTPLGQTSHEQYF	TGTGCCAGCACCCCCCTGGGACAGACATCCCACGAGCAGTACTTC
NA	TRBJ1-1	14	NA	TRBV2	CASTALGGDTEAFF	TGTGCCAGCACCGCTCTCGGGGGGGACACTGAAGCTTTCTTT
TRBD1	TRBJ1-6	15	NA	TRBV7-9	CASSPADRGDSPLHF	TGTGCCAGCAGCCCGGCAGACAGGGGTGATTCACCCCTCCACTTT
NA	TRBJ2-3	16	NA	TRBV11-1	CASSLGGGTLTDTQYF	TGTGCCAGCAGCTTAGGTGGCGGGACCCTCACAGATACGCAGTATTTT
NA	TRBJ1-5	15	NA	TRBV5-1	CASSSGIGLDQPQHF	TGCGCCAGCAGTTCCGGGATAGGGTTAGATCAGCCCCAGCATTTT
NA	TRBJ2-1	14	NA	TRBV30	CAWNVQGTYNEQFF	TGTGCCTGGAACGTACAGGGAACCTACAATGAGCAGTTCTTC
NA	TRBJ2-2	18	NA	TRBV7-7	CASSLEVSGLSYTGELFF	TGTGCCAGCAGCTTAGAGGTTTCCGGACTATCCTACACCGGGGAGCTGTTTTTT
TRBD1	TRBJ2-5	16	NA	TRBV9	CASSAGGSAKGETQYF	TGTGCCAGCAGCGCAGGGGGTAGCGCCAAGGGGGAGACCCAGTACTTC
NA	TRBJ1-1	13	once	TRBV9	CASSGQVDTEAFF	TGTGCCAGCAGCGGACAGGTGGACACTGAAGCTTTCTTT
NA	TRBJ1-5	16	NA	TRBV19	CASSLYETLGYQPQHF	TGTGCCAGTAGCCTATACGAGACATTGGGCTATCAGCCCCAGCATTTT
NA	TRBJ2-1	14	NA	TRBV27	CASSSPSQGREQFF	TGTGCCAGCAGTTCCCCGTCACAGGGACGGGAGCAGTTCTTC
TRBD1	TRBJ1-2	14	NA	TRBV11-2	CASSLGRGNYGYTF	TGTGCCAGCAGCTTAGGCAGGGGGAATTATGGCTACACCTTC
TRBD1	TRBJ1-2	15	NA	TRBV6-1	CASRAGTGGNYGYTF	TGTGCCAGCAGAGCCGGGACAGGGGGTAACTATGGCTACACCTTC
NA	TRBJ2-2	14	NA	TRBV7-3	CASSLIQITGELFF	TGTGCCAGCAGCTTAATACAGATCACCGGGGAGCTGTTTTTT
TRBD2	TRBJ2-1	15	NA	TRBV2	CASTGGGLDYNEQFF	TGTGCCAGCACCGGAGGGGGACTAGACTACAATGAGCAGTTCTTC